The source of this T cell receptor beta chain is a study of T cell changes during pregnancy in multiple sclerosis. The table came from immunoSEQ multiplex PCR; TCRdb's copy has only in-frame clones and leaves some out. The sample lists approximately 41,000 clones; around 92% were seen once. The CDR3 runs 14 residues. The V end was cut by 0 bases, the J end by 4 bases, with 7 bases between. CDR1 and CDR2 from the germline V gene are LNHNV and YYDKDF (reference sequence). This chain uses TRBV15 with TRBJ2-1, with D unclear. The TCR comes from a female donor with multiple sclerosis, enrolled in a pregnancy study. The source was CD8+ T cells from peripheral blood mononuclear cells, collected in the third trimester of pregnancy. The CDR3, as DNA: TGTGCCACCAGCAGAGACAGGTCATACAATGAGCAGTTCTTC. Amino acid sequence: CATSRDRSYNEQFF. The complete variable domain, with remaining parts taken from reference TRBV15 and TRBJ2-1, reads DAMVIQNPRYQVTQFGKPVTLSCSQTLNHNVMYWYQQKSSQAPKLLFHYYDKDFNNEADTPDNFQSRRPNTSFCFLDIRSPGLGDTAMYLCATSRDRSYNEQFFGPGTRLTVL.